One TCR beta chain is described in this entry. What it binds is unknown. The record originates from a study of cytomegalovirus exposure and HLA in healthy donors. The study, taken as a whole, reports: Among TCR beta chains, those listed as cytomegalovirus-associated numbered roughly 150. Accounts indicate the classifier identified cytomegalovirus status with strong specificity and sensitivity. That first-cohort TCR clusters tended to co-occur in the roughly 130 validation repertoires was found in a later analysis.

V lost 0 bases, J lost 5 bases, and 11 bases lay in between. In germline, CDR1 is MGHRA, CDR2 YSYEKL. The CDR3 is made up of 15 amino acids. TCRdb's table, derived via immunoSEQ multiplex PCR, lists solely in-frame clones and lacks some. Of about 160,000 clones in the sample, 88% were seen once. The origin of this receptor is a man younger than 30 in good health and CMV-seronegative. Sequenced sample: PBMCs. The rearrangement joins TRBV4-1 to TRBJ1-5, with D maybe TRBD1 (6 bases). The CDR3 DNA follows: TGCGCCAGCAGCCAAGATGGGGGCAACCATCAGCCCCAGCATTTT. Translating gives CASSQDGGNHQPQHF.